A selection of T cell receptor beta chains follows, all from one sample in a study of CD8+CD57+ T cells in acquired aplastic anemia. TCRdb reanalysed the reads using MiXCR and keeps one entry per CDR3 protein. The sample holds just over 150,000 distinct CDR3 sequences, 48% seen once. The specimen was sorted CD4+, CD8+, or CD8+CD57+ T cells (not recorded which) from PBMCs. The receptors come from a human donor with aplastic anemia. Each CDR3 is given with its conserved first and last residue. The order of the fields is V gene, J gene, D gene, clone size, CDR3 DNA, CDR3 protein. D genes are given only for firm matches. Clone size is not always given. Where it is, it says once, few, many or a class for expanded clones.

TRBV19	TRBJ2-7	-	-	TGTGCCAGTAGTAAGACAGTCTCCTACGAGCAGTACTTC	CASSKTVSYEQYF
TRBV19	TRBJ2-2	-	many	TGTGCCAGTAGTATCGGGGGAAACACCGGGGAGCTGTTTTTT	CASSIGGNTGELFF
TRBV7-3	TRBJ1-1	-	-	TGTGCCAGCAGCTTAGAAGGCGGGAGGGTGCGGACTGAAGCTTTCTTT	CASSLEGGRVRTEAFF
TRBV20-1	TRBJ2-7	TRBD2	many	TGCAGTGCTAGAGAGCTGGGGGGGGGCTCCTACGAGCAGTACTTC	CSARELGGGSYEQYF
TRBV28	TRBJ2-3	-	few	TGTGCCAGCATCCTAGGGGGGATAGGTGGGACAGATACGCAGTATTTT	CASILGGIGGTDTQYF
TRBV29-1	TRBJ1-2	-	-	TGCAGCGTTGAGCTAGCAGCCCTCAGGGGAGGTGGCGGCTACACCTTC	CSVELAALRGGGGYTF
TRBV20-1	TRBJ2-7	TRBD2	-	TGCAGTGCTAGACTCACGGAGGGAGGGGCCCACGAGCAGTACTTC	CSARLTEGGAHEQYF
TRBV9	TRBJ2-7	TRBD2	few	TGTGCCAGCAGCCCCACCGCGGGGGGTACCGCTGGCGAGCAGTACTTC	CASSPTAGGTAGEQYF
TRBV6-1	TRBJ2-7	TRBD2	-	TGTGCCAGCACTAGCGGGAGGTCTTACGAGCAGTACTTC	CASTSGRSYEQYF
TRBV30	TRBJ2-1	-	few	TGTGCCTGCAATGACCCCACCGGGACGGGTTCCTACAATGAGCAGTTCTTC	CACNDPTGTGSYNEQFF
TRBV5-1	TRBJ2-1	-	many	TGCGCCAGCAGCTTTTCCGGGGACAATGAGCAGTTCTTC	CASSFSGDNEQFF
TRBV20-1	TRBJ2-1	-	-	TGCAGTGCTGGAACTGGCGGCAATGAGCAGTTCTTC	CSAGTGGNEQFF
TRBV20-1	TRBJ2-7	TRBD1	many	TGCAGTGCTCGCCTTTTACAGGGGGGTGACTACGAGCAGTACTTC	CSARLLQGGDYEQYF
TRBV7-9	TRBJ2-5	-	-	TGTGCCAGCAGCTCGTGGATGGACCACCAAGAGACCCAGTACTTC	CASSSWMDHQETQYF
TRBV2	TRBJ2-7	TRBD2	many	TGTGCCAGCAGAGTACTAGCGGGCGGTTCCTACGAGCAGTACTTC	CASRVLAGGSYEQYF
TRBV19	TRBJ1-1	-	many	TGTGCCAGTAGTATAATTGAGCCGGTCGGGAACACTGAAGCTTTCTTT	CASSIIEPVGNTEAFF
TRBV7-8	TRBJ2-3	TRBD2	few	TGTGCCAGCAGCCCTAGCGGTGGCACAGATACGCAGTATTTT	CASSPSGGTDTQYF
TRBV20-1	TRBJ2-7	-	-	TGCAGTGCCCTACTAGGACCTTACGAGCAGTACTTC	CSALLGPYEQYF
TRBV30	TRBJ1-1	TRBD1	-	TGTGCCTGGAGCCCCGGACAGGGAATGGACACTGAAGCTTTCTTT	CAWSPGQGMDTEAFF
TRBV7-8	TRBJ2-1	-	many	TGTGCCAGCAGCGCCGAGGGCTACAATGAGCAGTTCTTC	CASSAEGYNEQFF
TRBV29-1	TRBJ2-1	-	once	TGCAGCGTTGAAGAGGGCAGGACCTACGAGCAGTTCTTC	CSVEEGRTYEQFF
TRBV5-1	TRBJ2-5	TRBD1	-	TGCGCCAGCAGCTTGGAAGGGACAGGGGGCGCGTGGGAGACCCAGTACTTC	CASSLEGTGGAWETQYF
TRBV20-1	TRBJ2-5	TRBD2	-	TGCAGTGCTAGAGAGAGCGGGGGGGGCATTAGAAAGACCCAGTACTTC	CSARESGGGIRKTQYF
TRBV7-3	TRBJ1-1	TRBD1	-	TGTGCCAGCAGCTTCACTCCCGGGACAGGGAAGAACACTGAAGCTTTCTTT	CASSFTPGTGKNTEAFF
TRBV24-1	TRBJ2-7	-	-	TGTGCCACCAGTGACCCGGGATCCCGCGAGCAGTACTTC	CATSDPGSREQYF
TRBV2	TRBJ1-2	-	-	TGTGCCAGCAGTGTTGGGCCGCCGGCAAACTATGGCTACACCTTC	CASSVGPPANYGYTF